These 28 T cell receptor beta chains share one sample of origin, sequenced in a study of spatial heterogeneity in lung cancer. Using its own MiXCR run on the 5' RACE reads, TCRdb lists one record per CDR3 protein. This table holds about 21,000 distinct CDR3 sequences, roughly 4.5% found once. Time point meaning: sample taken at primary tumor resection. Source: PBMCs, taken at surgery. Receptors originate from a male donor with early-stage non-small cell lung cancer.

This clonotype was seen many times. This chain joins TRBV20-1 and TRBJ1-5; TRBD1 might be the D (5 bases). The V gene lost 0 bases and the J gene lost 1 base, with 13 bases spanning the gap. The CDR3 covers 16 residues. Germline assignment: CDR1 DFQATT and CDR2 SNEGSKA (reference sequence). DNA for the CDR3: TGCAGTGCTAGAGACGGTAGACAGAGCAGCAATCAGCCCCAGCATTTT. It codes for CSARDGRQSSNQPQHF.

This chain joins TRBV28 and TRBJ2-2, with D perhaps TRBD1 (6 bases). The CDR3 sequence is 13 residues long. Germline-derived CDR1 and CDR2 are MDHEN and SYDVKM. The V gene lost 6 bases and the J gene lost 1 base, with 6 bases spanning the gap. CDR3 sequence (DNA): TGTGCCAGCAGGGACAGGAACACCGGGGAGCTGTTTTTT. It is translated as CASRDRNTGELFF.

To note about this clonotype: A read error is possible here, since a much larger clone lies one base away. The CDR3 DNA reads as TGTGCCAGCAGCCCGACACAACCGGGCGAAAAGCAGTACTTC. Translated, it gives CASSPTQPGEKQYF. The V gene is TRBV5-6, the J gene TRBJ2-7; D ambiguous. V shed 4 bases and J shed 8 bases, with 19 bases lying between them. The CDR3 consists of 14 residues. Germline V gene data show CDR1 as SGHDT and CDR2 as YYEEEE.

This clonotype was found many times. The gene calls are TRBV7-2 and TRBJ2-7; 9 bases line up with TRBD2. The germline CDR1 and CDR2 sequences are SGHTA and FQGNSA. This CDR3 is built from 14 residues. V lost 5 bases to trimming and J lost 3 bases; unmatched junction nucleotides: 5. The CDR3 loop is CASSPISGSYEQYF. The CDR3 DNA sequence: TGTGCCAGCAGCCCAATTAGCGGGAGCTACGAGCAGTACTTC.

This clonotype was picked up many times. The rearrangement joins TRBV30 to TRBJ2-6, with 7 nucleotides matching TRBD1. The V and J ends lost 2 bases and 3 bases, in that order; junction bases with no gene match: 10. The germline gives CDR1 GTSNPN, CDR2 SVGIG (reference sequence). CDR3 size: 17 residues. The chain's CDR3 is CAWSKQGLRHGANVLTF. The CDR3 region has the DNA TGTGCCTGGAGTAAACAGGGGCTAAGGCATGGGGCCAACGTCCTGACTTTC. Based on the CDR3 plus reference TRBV30 and TRBJ2-6, the full variable domain is SQTIHQWPATLVQPVGSPLSLECTVEGTSNPNLYWYRQAAGRGLQLLFYSVGIGQISSEVPQNLSASRPQDRQFILSSKKLLLSDSGFYLCAWSKQGLRHGANVLTFGAGSRLTVL.

This clonotype was counted ten times or more. The genes are TRBV6-5 and TRBJ1-1, with D possibly TRBD1 on 6 matching bases. V was shortened by 4 bases and J by 2 bases, with 11 bases between the two germline ends. The CDR3 extends over 14 amino acids. CDR1 and CDR2 from the germline V gene are MNHEY and SVGAGI. The CDR3 DNA reads TGTGCCAGCAGTTCAGGGGCGGGAAACACTGAAGCTTTCTTT. Translating it yields CASSSGAGNTEAFF.

In its sample, this clonotype was seen many times. This chain uses TRBV7-2 with TRBJ2-3; D might be TRBD1 or TRBD2, each matching 7 bases. The CDR3 is 19 amino acids. The germline V and J ends were trimmed by 2 bases and 6 bases, with 27 bases remaining between them. CDR1 and CDR2 (germline): SGHTA, FQGNSA. The CDR3 loop is CASSLKGQSGTRLRDTQYF. CDR3 DNA sequence: TGTGCCAGCAGCTTAAAGGGACAGAGCGGGACGAGGCTTAGGGATACGCAGTATTTT.

This clonotype occurred many times. This chain uses TRBV9 with TRBJ1-6, with 7 bases matching TRBD1. The germline CDR1 and CDR2 sequences are SGDLS and YYNGEE. The V and J ends lost 4 bases and 8 bases, in that order; junction bases with no gene match: 3. This CDR3 comprises 13 residues. The CDR3 sequence: CASSTDRDSPLHF. The DNA for the CDR3 is TGTGCCAGCAGCACAGACAGGGATTCACCCCTCCACTTT.

In its sample, this clonotype was seen a few times. This chain connects TRBV20-1 to TRBJ2-3; 9 bases align to TRBD2. Germline loops: CDR1 DFQATT, CDR2 SNEGSKA (reference sequence). This CDR3 region has 15 residues. V was clipped by 5 bases and J by 7 bases; unmatched bases: 13. The CDR3 loop reads CSALSGSVVGNTQYF. CDR3 sequence (DNA): TGCAGTGCTCTTAGCGGGAGCGTTGTCGGGAATACGCAGTATTTT.

With regard to this clonotype: Being one base from a much bigger clone, this may be a read error. The rearrangement joins TRBV3-1 to TRBJ2-7, with D possibly TRBD1 on 6 matching bases. The CDR3 consists of 14 residues. V lost 4 bases and J 6 bases, leaving 16 bases between the germline ends. CDR1 is LGHDT, CDR2 YNNKEL, per germline (reference sequence). The CDR3 loop is CASSLGAGVAEQYF. CDR3 nucleotide sequence: TGTGCCAGCAGCCTCGGGGCAGGGGTTGCCGAGCAGTACTTC.

This clonotype came up many times. This chain links TRBV3-1 with TRBJ2-7; D gene uncertain. Germline CDR1 is LGHDT and CDR2 is YNNKEL (reference sequence). This CDR3 region has 14 residues. V lost 1 base and J lost 4, with 11 bases in between. CDR3 in DNA: TGTGCCAGCAGCCAAGGTGGAACATTATACGAGCAGTACTTC. It specifies CASSQGGTLYEQYF.

This clonotype was seen more than once but under ten times. A much larger clone lies a single base off, so this may be a read error. The chain is built from TRBV6-6 and TRBJ2-6; D remains unclear. Germline assignment: CDR1 MNHNY and CDR2 SVGAGI (reference sequence). The CDR3 is 16 residues long. As DNA, the CDR3 is TGTGCCAGCAGTTCCACCCAGACTGGTGGGACCAACGTCCTGACTTTC. Translation: CASSSTQTGGTNVLTF.

The chain employs TRBV5-6 and TRBJ2-7; 11 bases line up with TRBD2. CDR3 length: 16 amino acids. Germline loops: CDR1 SGHDT, CDR2 YYEEEE. V lost 2 bases, J lost 4 bases, and 8 bases stayed unmatched. The CDR3 DNA is TGTGCCAGCAGCTTTAGCGTTAGCGGGAGGGAGTACGAGCAGTACTTC. This gives the protein CASSFSVSGREYEQYF.

In this sample, this clonotype turned up many times. The rearrangement uses TRBV3-1 and TRBJ1-4, with a weak D call TRBD1 (5 bases). In germline, CDR1 is LGHDT, CDR2 YNNKEL (reference sequence). The CDR3 loop spans 16 amino acids. Trimming stripped 2 bases from V and 0 bases from J, with 10 bases between. The CDR3, as DNA: TGTGCCAGCAGCCAACATGACAGAGCAACTAATGAAAAACTGTTTTTT. This translates into CASSQHDRATNEKLFF.

This clonotype has only a few counts. Here the CDR3 DNA reads TGTGCCAGCAGCTTAAGGACAGGGGGAGGCACAGATACGCAGTATTTT. Amino acid sequence: CASSLRTGGGTDTQYF. This rearrangement joins TRBV7-3 to TRBJ2-3; TRBD1 matches 10 bases. CDR1 SGHTA and CDR2 FQGTGA come from the germline V gene. This CDR3 has 16 amino acids. Trimming took 1 base from V and 1 from J; bases not matched to a gene: 2.

V is TRBV7-8 and J is TRBJ1-6, with D unresolved. Trimming pared 0 bases from V and 8 bases from J, leaving 14 bases between. This CDR3 contains 16 residues. Per germline, CDR1 SGHVS and CDR2 FQNEAQ. The CDR3 loop is CASSLAVGNSHSPLHF. In DNA, the CDR3 is TGTGCCAGCAGCTTAGCGGTAGGGAACTCCCATTCACCCCTCCACTTT. Based on the CDR3 plus reference TRBV7-8 and TRBJ1-6, the full variable domain is GAGVSQSPRYKVAKRGQDVALRCDPISGHVSLFWYQQALGQGPEFLTYFQNEAQLDKSGLPSDRFFAERPEGSVSTLKIQRTQQEDSAVYLCASSLAVGNSHSPLHFGNGTRLTVT.

This clonotype has at least ten counts. The rearrangement links TRBV6-5 to TRBJ2-7, with 7 bases lining up with TRBD1. V shed 8 bases, J shed 3 bases, and the junction held 1 base outside the gene matches. CDR1 MNHEY and CDR2 SVGAGI come from the germline V gene. The CDR3 length is 11 residues. CDR3 amino acids: CASRDSYEQYF. CDR3 bases: TGTGCCAGCCGGGACAGCTACGAGCAGTACTTC.

This clonotype was picked up a small number of times. CDR3 sequence: CASIAAGYTEAFF. CDR3 DNA sequence: TGTGCCAGCATTGCCGCAGGGTACACTGAAGCTTTCTTT. This chain connects TRBV2 to TRBJ1-1; a weak D match, TRBD1 (5 bases). V was pared by 7 bases and J by 3 bases, with 12 bases between. Looked up from germline, CDR1 is SNHLY and CDR2 is FYNNEI. The CDR3 runs 13 residues.

This clonotype was seen repeatedly, ten times or more. V and J are TRBV11-2 and TRBJ2-1; TRBD2 aligns across 14 bases. V was clipped by 4 bases and J by 3 bases; unmatched bases: 5. The CDR3 has 17 amino acids. CDR1 is SGHAT and CDR2 is FQNNGV in the germline V gene. CDR3 nucleotide sequence: TGTGCCAGCAGCTCGACTAGCGGGAGGGAAAACTACAATGAGCAGTTCTTC. This translates into CASSSTSGRENYNEQFF.

This clonotype came up many times. The chain joins TRBV20-1 to TRBJ2-3; D gene uncertain. The V end lost 6 bases, the J end lost 0 bases, and 10 bases lay between the germline ends. This CDR3 spans 13 amino acids. Germline assignment: CDR1 DFQATT and CDR2 SNEGSKA (reference sequence). This CDR3 is CSALTPSTDTQYF. The CDR3, as DNA: TGCAGTGCCCTCACCCCAAGCACAGATACGCAGTATTTT.

This clonotype was counted at least ten times. The J gene is TRBJ2-7, the V gene TRBV3-1; TRBD1 matches 8 bases. With V trimmed by 4 bases and J by 5 bases, 10 bases remained unmatched. The CDR3 loop spans 15 amino acids. Germline V CDR1 and CDR2: LGHDT, YNNKEL (reference sequence). DNA for the CDR3: TGTGCCAGCAGCCTATCAGGGGGCGCTTCCCACGAGCAGTACTTC. Amino acid sequence: CASSLSGGASHEQYF.

This clonotype is classed as medium-sized. V gene TRBV13 combines with J gene TRBJ2-2, with TRBD1 matching over 11 bases. The germline V gene has CDR1 PRHDT and CDR2 FYEKMQ (reference sequence). V lost 5 bases and J lost 4; bases outside the gene matches: 6. The CDR3 runs 16 residues. CDR3 bases: TGTGCCAGCAGCCCCCTCGGACAGGGGGCCACCGGGGAGCTGTTTTTT. It encodes CASSPLGQGATGELFF.

This clonotype was observed many times. The genes are TRBV3-1 and TRBJ1-1, with a possible D match to TRBD1 (5 bases). Trimming stripped 4 bases from V and 4 bases from J, with 10 bases between. CDR1 and CDR2 from the germline V gene are LGHDT and YNNKEL (reference sequence). This CDR3 contains 13 residues. This CDR3 reads CASSRRGSTEAFF. CDR3 DNA sequence: TGTGCCAGCAGCCGAAGGGGCAGCACTGAAGCTTTCTTT.

This clonotype appeared a few times. This rearrangement joins TRBV30 to TRBJ2-1, with D perhaps TRBD2 (5 bases). The germline V gene encodes CDR1 GTSNPN and CDR2 SVGIG (reference sequence). The CDR3 has 17 residues. With 0 bases removed from V and 0 bases from J, the gap between germline ends came to 15 bases. The CDR3 spells CAWSVLEGDYSYNEQFF. CDR3 DNA sequence: TGTGCCTGGAGTGTACTTGAGGGAGACTACTCCTACAATGAGCAGTTCTTC.

This clonotype was observed at least ten times. The chain is built from TRBV6-2 or TRBV6-3 and TRBJ2-1; 7 nucleotides agree with TRBD2. Germline values: CDR1 MNHEY, CDR2 SVGEGT. Germline trimming cut 5 bases from V and 10 bases from J; bases unmatched to any gene: 5. The CDR3 has 12 amino acids. DNA for the CDR3: TGTGCCAGCAGTACAATTAGCGGGGAGCAGTTCTTC. This sequence encodes CASSTISGEQFF.

This clonotype was counted at least ten times. V is TRBV5-4 and J is TRBJ2-2; a weak D match, TRBD2 (6 bases). Germline lookup yields CDR1 SGHNT and CDR2 YYREEE (reference sequence). The CDR3 consists of 16 residues. The V gene lost 3 bases and the J gene lost 2 bases, with 14 bases spanning the gap. The CDR3 protein is CASSWDPSVNTGELFF. The CDR3 coding sequence is TGTGCCAGCAGCTGGGACCCTAGCGTCAACACCGGGGAGCTGTTTTTT.

In its sample, this clonotype is medium-sized. The J gene is TRBJ1-2, the V gene TRBV11-1; D not resolved. In germline, CDR1 is SGHAT, CDR2 FQDESV (reference sequence). The CDR3 covers 13 residues. V lost 5 bases and J lost 4, with 11 bases in between. The CDR3 DNA sequence: TGTGCCAGCAGCGACTATCATACCTATGGCTACACCTTC. This translates into CASSDYHTYGYTF.

Within the sample, this clonotype is medium-sized. The rearrangement links TRBV3-1 to TRBJ1-6; D not resolved. The CDR3 contains 14 residues. The V end lost 4 bases, the J end lost 9 bases, and 13 bases lay between the germline ends. CDR1 and CDR2 (germline): LGHDT, YNNKEL (reference sequence). CDR3 bases: TGTGCCAGCAGCCTCGGTCAGCAGTTTTCACCCCTCCACTTT. Amino acids: CASSLGQQFSPLHF.